What follows are 13 T cell receptor beta chains derived from one specimen sequenced in a study of T-cell reconstitution after alpha-beta-depleted transplantation in children. TCRbeta library construction was performed incorporating unique molecular identifiers. Each CDR3 protein is one row after TCRdb ran MiXCR on the PCR reads. This sample has around 960,000 distinct CDR3 sequences, with about 29% found just once. Sequencing used PBMCs, mostly from graft donor cells, obtained 360 days after TCRalphabeta/CD19-depleted stem cell transplant. Every receptor here comes from a boy under two years old who had a stem cell transplant for SCID, so the T cells may come from the graft donor.

This clonotype was observed a single time. The rearrangement uses TRBV20-1 and TRBJ2-4; possibly TRBD1 or TRBD2 for D (5 bases each). V gave up 3 bases and J gave up 0 bases, with 12 bases separating them. The CDR3 sequence is 15 residues long. Germline values: CDR1 DFQATT, CDR2 SNEGSKA (reference sequence). CDR3 residues: CSARPGTLAKNIQYF. The CDR3 DNA follows: TGCAGTGCTAGGCCAGGGACCCTAGCCAAAAACATTCAGTACTTC.

The CDR3 DNA reads as TGCGCCAGCGGCCACACGGGACAGGGGATAACTAACTATGGCTACACCTTC. Translated, it gives CASGHTGQGITNYGYTF. The J gene is TRBJ1-2, the V gene TRBV5-1, with 10 nucleotides matching TRBD1. V shed 7 bases and J 0 bases; nucleotides not matched to a gene: 12. This CDR3 comprises 17 residues. Looked up from germline, CDR1 is SGHRS and CDR2 is YFSETQ.

The sample holds a few counts of this clonotype. This chain's CDR3 is CASSFSDTMRQFF. For the CDR3, the DNA is TGTGCCAGCAGTTTCTCAGATACAATGAGGCAGTTCTTC. The gene calls are TRBV12-3 or TRBV12-4 and TRBJ2-1; D is uncertain. V lost 3 bases and J 12 bases, leaving 15 bases between the germline ends. The CDR3 consists of 13 residues.

V usage is TRBV4-3 and J usage is TRBJ2-3; D call uncertain. Germline CDR1 is LGHNA and CDR2 is YSLEER. The CDR3 covers 16 residues. V lost 1 base, J lost 0 bases, and 11 bases lay in between. The CDR3 DNA sequence: TGCGCCAGCAGCCAAGTCGCGCCCAAAAGCACAGATACGCAGTATTTT. It yields the protein CASSQVAPKSTDTQYF.

This clonotype came up a few times. The gene calls are TRBV4-3 and TRBJ1-1; D uncertain. Germline V gene lookup returns CDR1 LGHNA and CDR2 YSLEER. The V gene lost 0 bases and the J gene lost 4 bases, with 15 bases spanning the gap. The CDR3 has 16 amino acids. CDR3 in DNA: TGCGCCAGCAGCCAAGATGAGGAAGGCAGACTCACTGAAGCTTTCTTT. Amino acid sequence: CASSQDEEGRLTEAFF.

V usage is TRBV7-2 and J usage is TRBJ2-3; no clear D. From germline, CDR1 is SGHTA and CDR2 FQGNSA. Deletions cut 8 bases from V and 2 bases from J, with 11 bases between. The CDR3 runs to 13 residues. CDR3 coding DNA: TGTGCCAGCGAAACCCCGACCACAGATACGCAGTATTTT. This gives the protein CASETPTTDTQYF.

This sequence joins TRBV18 and TRBJ2-7; weak D call: TRBD1 (5 bases). In germline, CDR1 is KGHSH, CDR2 LQKENI. CDR3 size: 14 residues. The ends were cut back, 1 base at V and 4 bases at J, with 11 bases in the middle. Written as DNA, the CDR3 is TGTGCCAGCTCACCACGCAGGGATCAGTACGAGCAGTACTTC. Amino acid sequence: CASSPRRDQYEQYF.

The chain has TRBV12-3 or TRBV12-4 and TRBJ1-2; perhaps TRBD1 as D (5 bases). The CDR3 has 14 amino acids. V was pared by 2 bases and J by 4 bases, with 11 bases between. The DNA for the CDR3 is TGTGCCAGCAGTTTACGAGACAGAGTCTATGGCTACACCTTC. It yields the protein CASSLRDRVYGYTF.

The J gene is TRBJ1-5, the V gene TRBV12-3 or TRBV12-4; 10 bases are a match to TRBD1. Trimming took 5 bases from V and 7 from J; bases not matched to a gene: 11. The CDR3 is 16 residues long. CDR3 loop: CASSPPGTGAGQPQHF. As DNA, the CDR3 is TGTGCCAGCAGTCCCCCCGGGACAGGGGCGGGCCAGCCCCAGCATTTT.

The rearrangement uses TRBV20-1 and TRBJ2-5; no definite D call. Germline V gene data show CDR1 as DFQATT and CDR2 as SNEGSKA (reference sequence). Trimming pared 1 base from V and 5 bases from J, leaving 8 bases between. This CDR3 comprises 12 residues. For the CDR3, the DNA is TGCAGTGCTAGAGGGAGATTGGAGACCCAGTACTTC. This gives the protein CSARGRLETQYF.

The chain has TRBV12-3 or TRBV12-4 and TRBJ1-4, with D hard to call. The V and J ends lost 3 bases and 5 bases respectively, with 10 bases between them. The CDR3 has 14 residues. CDR3 bases: TGTGCCAGCAGTTTGGTTCCACCGAATGAAAAACTGTTTTTT. This gives the protein CASSLVPPNEKLFF.

This chain uses TRBV4-1 with TRBJ2-5; tentatively, D is TRBD1 or TRBD2 (5 bases each). Trimming took off 5 bases at V and 2 bases at J, with 21 bases between the two ends. Germline V gene data show CDR1 as MGHRA and CDR2 as YSYEKL. CDR3 length: 17 residues. The CDR3 loop is CASSSLDRDATQETQYF. The CDR3 nucleotides read TGCGCCAGCAGCTCTTTAGACCGGGACGCAACGCAAGAGACCCAGTACTTC.

The chain has TRBV9 and TRBJ2-3, with a weak D call TRBD2 (7 bases). CDR3 size: 15 residues. Per the germline V gene, CDR1 is SGDLS and CDR2 is YYNGEE. Trimming pared 3 bases from V and 2 bases from J, leaving 13 bases between. The CDR3 DNA follows: TGTGCCAGCAGCGCCGGCGGGGGCACCACAGATACGCAGTATTTT. Protein product: CASSAGGGTTDTQYF.